What follows are 22 T cell receptor beta chains derived from one specimen sequenced in a study of identical twins (dated by TCRdb to the mid-2010s). The library was generated by 5' RACE. Instrument on record: Illumina HiSeq 2000. TCRdb passed the public sequencing reads through fastp at Q25 and MiXCR, retaining productive beta sequences. Every entry covers one CDR3 protein and lists the most common genes and DNA from its rows. The table for this sample lists more than 200,000 distinct CDR3 sequences; 11% to 15% of them were counted only once. Jointly, the top ten make up 8.8% of the sample. The sequenced material came from memory (CD45RO+) T cells sorted from blood. The intended sense of this specimen's cell subset or site label: CD45RO+ enriched T cells. The receptors were sampled from a woman between 18 and 29 years old in good health.

The J gene is TRBJ2-5, the V gene TRBV5-1; possible D gene TRBD2, 5 bases. The CDR3 totals 14 residues. In germline, CDR1 is SGHRS, CDR2 YFSETQ. V lost 0 bases and J lost 2, with 8 bases in between. The CDR3 DNA follows: TGCGCCAGCAGCTTGGGGAGCGGACAAGAGACCCAGTACTTC. Protein product: CASSLGSGQETQYF. Variable domain in full (rest from reference TRBV5-1 and TRBJ2-5): KAGVTQTPRYLIKTRGQQVTLSCSPISGHRSVSWYQQTPGQGLQFLFEYFSETQRNKGNFPGRFSGRQFSNSRSEMNVSTLELGDSALYLCASSLGSGQETQYFGPGTRLLVL.

The chain has TRBV6-6 and TRBJ1-4; unclear D gene. Trimming stripped 0 bases from V and 8 bases from J, with 7 bases between. The CDR3 loop spans 13 amino acids. Germline V gene lookup returns CDR1 MNHNY and CDR2 SVGAGI (reference sequence). DNA of the CDR3: TGTGCCAGCAGTTACTCGATATACGAAAAACTGTTTTTT. Translation: CASSYSIYEKLFF.

V usage is TRBV11-2 and J usage is TRBJ2-5, with D hard to call. The CDR3 loop spans 14 amino acids. CDR1 and CDR2 from the germline V gene are SGHAT and FQNNGV. V lost 3 bases and J lost 5, with 13 bases in between. As DNA, the CDR3 is TGTGCCAGCAGCTTCAGGTCAGGATTCGAGACCCAGTACTTC. Translation: CASSFRSGFETQYF.

The rearrangement uses TRBV2 and TRBJ1-5; 10 bases fit TRBD1. V trimming: 5 bases; J trimming: 2 bases; junction bases outside the gene matches: 3. Germline assignment: CDR1 SNHLY and CDR2 FYNNEI. The CDR3 sequence is 15 residues long. Here the CDR3 DNA reads TGTGCCAGCAGTCCCGGGACAGGGGGCAATCAGCCCCAGCATTTT. Translation: CASSPGTGGNQPQHF.

The rearrangement links TRBV2 to TRBJ2-5, with 7 positions matching TRBD1. The germline CDR1 and CDR2 sequences are SNHLY and FYNNEI. The CDR3 totals 11 residues. J gave up 5 bases and V 11 bases, and 5 bases lay outside the gene matches. CDR3: CAGEGAETQYF. The DNA of the CDR3 is TGTGCCGGTGAGGGGGCGGAGACCCAGTACTTC.

This clonotype has just a few counts. The chain carries TRBV15 and TRBJ2-7; tentatively, D is TRBD1 (5 bases). The CDR3 totals 16 residues. Germline CDR1 LNHNV, CDR2 YYDKDF (reference sequence). V lost 5 bases, J lost 0 bases, and 17 bases lay in between. CDR3 sequence (DNA): TGTGCCACCAGCGCGCCCAGGGAAAAAAACTCCTACGAGCAGTACTTC. Amino acids: CATSAPREKNSYEQYF.

The rearrangement links TRBV5-1 to TRBJ1-2; no reliable D call. The germline V gene has CDR1 SGHRS and CDR2 YFSETQ. The CDR3 is 9 residues long. Trimming pared 4 bases from V and 7 bases from J, leaving 2 bases between. This chain's CDR3 is CASSLGYTF. The CDR3 region has the DNA TGCGCCAGCAGCCTTGGCTACACCTTC. The whole variable domain, remainder taken from reference TRBV5-1 and TRBJ1-2, is KAGVTQTPRYLIKTRGQQVTLSCSPISGHRSVSWYQQTPGQGLQFLFEYFSETQRNKGNFPGRFSGRQFSNSRSEMNVSTLELGDSALYLCASSLGYTFGSGTRLTVV.

There are a few counts of this clonotype. V usage is TRBV5-1 and J usage is TRBJ2-3; TRBD2 might be the D (5 bases). CDR3 length: 16 amino acids. Germline values: CDR1 SGHRS, CDR2 YFSETQ. Trimming took 4 bases from V and 1 from J, leaving 16 bases between them. CDR3 DNA sequence: TGCGCCAGCAGCGAGGGCGGATGGCTCGGCACAGATACGCAGTATTTT. Its protein is CASSEGGWLGTDTQYF.

This clonotype was counted only a few times. The chain has TRBV6-5 and TRBJ1-3; D remains ambiguous. The CDR3 loop spans 15 amino acids. Germline CDR1 is MNHEY and CDR2 is SVGAGI. Trimming shortened V by 0 bases and J by 3 bases, and 9 bases separated the two germline ends. The CDR3 region is CASSYSRGYGNTIYF. The CDR3 nucleotides read TGTGCCAGCAGTTACTCGAGAGGTTATGGAAACACCATATATTTT.

The chain employs TRBV3-1 and TRBJ2-7; 10 bases match TRBD1. The V segment lost 5 bases and the J segment 2 bases; nucleotides outside the gene matches: 3. The length of the CDR3 is 14 residues. CDR1 is LGHDT and CDR2 is YNNKEL in the germline V gene (reference sequence). Here the CDR3 reads CASSAGQGTYEQYF. The CDR3 nucleotides read TGTGCCAGCAGCGCGGGACAGGGGACCTACGAGCAGTACTTC.

This clonotype was observed a handful of times. V usage is TRBV28 and J usage is TRBJ1-2; the D is unclear. The length of the CDR3 is 12 residues. The V end lost 3 bases, the J end lost 8 bases, and 10 bases lay between the germline ends. The germline gives CDR1 MDHEN, CDR2 SYDVKM. For the CDR3, the DNA is TGTGCCAGCAGTTTCCAAGGGCACGGCTACACCTTC. It codes for CASSFQGHGYTF.

This clonotype showed up many times. V and J are TRBV4-2 and TRBJ1-5; a weak D match, TRBD1 (5 bases). The CDR3 extends over 16 amino acids. Trimming left V 2 bases short and J 6 bases short, with 17 bases between. Germline CDR1 LGHNA, CDR2 YNFKEQ. The CDR3 reads CASSQSTPTRGQPQHF. The CDR3 nucleotides are TGTGCCAGCAGCCAATCCACCCCGACAAGGGGTCAGCCCCAGCATTTT.

This chain uses TRBV7-6 with TRBJ1-6; unclear D gene. V was shortened by 2 bases and J by 8 bases, with 7 bases between the two germline ends. The CDR3 has 13 residues. Per the germline V gene, CDR1 is SGHVS and CDR2 is FNYEAQ. DNA for the CDR3: TGTGCCAGCAGCTTAAGGACGGATTCACCCCTCCACTTT. Its protein is CASSLRTDSPLHF.

The chain is built from TRBV20-1 and TRBJ2-2; D unresolved. The V end was cut by 1 base, the J end by 0 bases, with 12 bases between. Germline V gene lookup returns CDR1 DFQATT and CDR2 SNEGSKA (reference sequence). The length of the CDR3 is 16 residues. In DNA, the CDR3 is TGCAGTGCTAGAGCCCCGACTGGTCCGAACACCGGGGAGCTGTTTTTT. As protein: CSARAPTGPNTGELFF.

The V gene is TRBV3-2, the J gene TRBJ2-3; TRBD2 is taken as the D call from the table, unchecked against the DNA. TRBV3-2 is given as a pseudogene. The CDR3 has 17 residues. Here the CDR3 DNA reads TGTGCCACCAGCCAAGGCACCCGACTAGTCTCCTCAGATACGCAGTATTTT. Protein sequence: CATSQGTRLVSSDTQYF.

The V call is TRBV7-2, the J call TRBJ2-1; possible D gene TRBD2, 6 bases. Trimming removed 4 bases from V and 0 bases from J, with 13 bases in between. This CDR3 comprises 16 residues. From germline, CDR1 is SGHTA and CDR2 FQGNSA. This CDR3 reads CASSSRWGGSYNEQFF. The CDR3 DNA is TGTGCCAGCAGCTCTAGATGGGGAGGCTCCTACAATGAGCAGTTCTTC.

The chain joins TRBV5-6 to TRBJ2-7, with D perhaps TRBD1 or TRBD2 (5 bases each). Germline V gene lookup returns CDR1 SGHDT and CDR2 YYEEEE. Trimming took 8 bases from V and 5 from J, leaving 17 bases between them. There are 13 residues in the CDR3. In nucleotides, the CDR3 is TGTGCCAGGAGCGCCGTCGGGGCAGACGAGCAGTACTTC. Translating gives CARSAVGADEQYF.

The J gene is TRBJ2-6, the V gene TRBV12-3 or TRBV12-4; tentative D call: TRBD2 (5 bases). V lost 6 bases, J lost 1 base, and 22 bases lay in between. The CDR3 length is 19 residues. CDR3 sequence: CASSGGRGETFSGANVLTF. DNA for the CDR3: TGTGCCAGCAGCGGAGGCCGGGGTGAGACCTTTTCTGGGGCCAACGTCCTGACTTTC.

The V call is TRBV20-1, the J call TRBJ2-1; 9 bases line up with TRBD2. The J segment lost 1 base and the V segment lost 7 bases, leaving 5 bases of the junction unmatched. Germline-derived CDR1 and CDR2 are DFQATT and SNEGSKA (reference sequence). This CDR3 is built from 14 residues. This CDR3 is CSVTSGLSYNEQFF. The CDR3 coding sequence is TGCAGTGTGACTAGCGGTCTATCCTACAATGAGCAGTTCTTC.

This clonotype was observed at least ten times. The chain carries TRBV7-2 and TRBJ1-1, with D possibly TRBD1 on 5 matching bases. This CDR3 is built from 14 residues. Germline V gene sequence: CDR1 SGHTA, CDR2 FQGNSA. V was cut by 3 bases and J by 1 base, with 9 bases left in between. DNA for the CDR3: TGTGCCAGCAGCTTTCGGGGGGGGAACACTGAAGCTTTCTTT. Its protein is CASSFRGGNTEAFF.

J is TRBJ1-2 and V is TRBV20-1; D is uncertain. This CDR3 has 12 residues. CDR1 and CDR2 (germline): DFQATT, SNEGSKA (reference sequence). V lost 1 base and J lost 9, with 12 bases in between. CDR3 in DNA: TGCAGTGCTAGAGGCCAGGCTCAACGCTACACCTTC. Its protein product is CSARGQAQRYTF.

The sample holds a few counts of this clonotype. The rearrangement joins TRBV15 to TRBJ2-5; TRBD2 aligns across 10 bases. The CDR3 extends over 15 amino acids. V lost 4 bases to trimming and J lost 5 bases; unmatched junction nucleotides: 7. From germline, CDR1 is LNHNV and CDR2 YYDKDF (reference sequence). The CDR3 region is CATSTIAGGGETQYF. CDR3 in DNA: TGTGCCACCAGCACCATAGCGGGGGGAGGGGAGACCCAGTACTTC.